The clone carrying this TCR beta chain was seen at least ten times. Its antigen remains unidentified. V gave up 1 base and J gave up 5 bases; unmatched junction bases: 6. Germline assignment: CDR1 SGHAT and CDR2 FQNNGV. The CDR3 has 16 amino acids. iRepertoire HTBI primers and Arm-PCR of CDR3 regions built TCR beta libraries. TCRdb used MiXCR to reprocess the multiplex PCR reads, holding one entry per CDR3 protein. This sample carries roughly 400,000 distinct CDR3 sequences, around 21% of them seen once, and the ten largest clones take around 20%. As to time point: persistent/refractory GD, antithyroid drugs over 5 years with positive TRAb. Extracted PBMC RNA gave rise to the TCR library. EDTA tubes received 9 to 10 milliliters of collected peripheral blood. The sample belongs to a study of regulatory T cells in long-lasting Graves disease. Study-wide background: The definition of persistent Graves' disease was over 5 years of antithyroid drugs with positive TSH receptor antibodies.

Study findings and constraints: Among samples with persistent disease, TRBV28, TRBJ1-2 and TRBJ2-5 were favored. Fewer public clonotypes were shared by new patients (roughly 910) than by persistent patients (approximately 2,700).

The sequence was obtained from a female donor with Graves disease. The J gene is TRBJ2-7, the V gene TRBV11-2; 12 bases fit TRBD2. The sequenced sample was peripheral blood mononuclear cells (PBMCs), obtained when the disease was refractory, from a patient treated with antithyroid drugs. The CDR3 sequence is CASSLVGLAGPDEQYF. The CDR3 region has the DNA TGTGCCAGCAGCTTAGTCGGACTAGCGGGACCTGACGAGCAGTACTTC.